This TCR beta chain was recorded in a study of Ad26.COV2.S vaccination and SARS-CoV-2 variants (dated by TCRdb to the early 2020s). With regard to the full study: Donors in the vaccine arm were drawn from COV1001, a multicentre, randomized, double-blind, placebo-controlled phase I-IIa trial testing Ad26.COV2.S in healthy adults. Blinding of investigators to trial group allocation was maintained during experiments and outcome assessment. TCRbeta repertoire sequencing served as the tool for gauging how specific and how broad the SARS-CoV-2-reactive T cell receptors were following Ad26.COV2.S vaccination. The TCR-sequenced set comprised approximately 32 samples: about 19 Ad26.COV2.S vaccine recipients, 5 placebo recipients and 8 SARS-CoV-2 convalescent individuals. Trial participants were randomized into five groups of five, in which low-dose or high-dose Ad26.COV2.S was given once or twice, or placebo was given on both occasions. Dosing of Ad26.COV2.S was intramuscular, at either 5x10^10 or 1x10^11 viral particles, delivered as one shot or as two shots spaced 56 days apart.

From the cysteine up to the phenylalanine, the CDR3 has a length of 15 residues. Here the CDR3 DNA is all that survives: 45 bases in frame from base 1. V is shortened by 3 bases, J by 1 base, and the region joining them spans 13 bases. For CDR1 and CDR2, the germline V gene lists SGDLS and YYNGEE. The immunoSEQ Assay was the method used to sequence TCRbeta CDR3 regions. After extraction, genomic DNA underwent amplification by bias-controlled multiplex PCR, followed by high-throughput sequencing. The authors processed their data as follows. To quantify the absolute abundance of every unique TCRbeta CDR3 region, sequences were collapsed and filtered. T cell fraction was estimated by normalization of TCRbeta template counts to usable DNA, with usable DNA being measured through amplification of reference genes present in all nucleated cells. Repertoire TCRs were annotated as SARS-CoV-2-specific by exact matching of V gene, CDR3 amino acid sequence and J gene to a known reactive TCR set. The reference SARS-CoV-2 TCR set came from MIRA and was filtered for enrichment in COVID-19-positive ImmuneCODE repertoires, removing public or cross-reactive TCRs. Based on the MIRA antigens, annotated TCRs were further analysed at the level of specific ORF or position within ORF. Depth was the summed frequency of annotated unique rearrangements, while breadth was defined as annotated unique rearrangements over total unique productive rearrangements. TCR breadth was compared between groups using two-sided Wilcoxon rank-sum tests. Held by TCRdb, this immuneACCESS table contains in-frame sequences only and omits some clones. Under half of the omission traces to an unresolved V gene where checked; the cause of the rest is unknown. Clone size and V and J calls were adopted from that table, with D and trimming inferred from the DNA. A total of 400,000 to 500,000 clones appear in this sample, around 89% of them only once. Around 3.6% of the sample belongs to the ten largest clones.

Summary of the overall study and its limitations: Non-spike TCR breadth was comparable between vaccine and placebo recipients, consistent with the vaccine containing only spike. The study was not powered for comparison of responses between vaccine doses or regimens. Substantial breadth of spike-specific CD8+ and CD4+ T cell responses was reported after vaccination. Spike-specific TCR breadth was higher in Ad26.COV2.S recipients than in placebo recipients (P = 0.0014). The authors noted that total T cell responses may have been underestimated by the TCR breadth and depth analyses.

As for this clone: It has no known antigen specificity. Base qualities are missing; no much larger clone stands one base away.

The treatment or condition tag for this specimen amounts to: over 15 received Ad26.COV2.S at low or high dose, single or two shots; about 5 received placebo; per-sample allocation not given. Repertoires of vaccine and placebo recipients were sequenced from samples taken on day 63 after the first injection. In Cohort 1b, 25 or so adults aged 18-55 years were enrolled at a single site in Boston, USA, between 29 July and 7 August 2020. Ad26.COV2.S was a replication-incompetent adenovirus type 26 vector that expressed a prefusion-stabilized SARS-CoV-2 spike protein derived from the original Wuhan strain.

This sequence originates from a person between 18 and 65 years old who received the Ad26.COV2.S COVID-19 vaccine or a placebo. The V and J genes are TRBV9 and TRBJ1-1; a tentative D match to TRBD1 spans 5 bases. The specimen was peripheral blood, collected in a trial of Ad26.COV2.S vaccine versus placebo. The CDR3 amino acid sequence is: CASSANRYGNTEAFF. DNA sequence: TGTGCCAGCAGCGCGAACAGGTATGGGAACACTGAAGCTTTCTTT.